Below, 32 T cell receptor beta chains from the same sample are listed, as sequenced in a study of cytomegalovirus exposure and HLA in healthy donors. Both 60 Vbeta primers and 13 Jbeta primers went into the PCR. The data were produced by immunoSEQ multiplex PCR, yet TCRdb's version contains in-frame clones alone and is incomplete. The sample holds approximately 110,000 clones, about 80% seen once. Specimen: PBMCs. The receptor set was obtained from a woman aged 40 to 49 in good health and CMV-seronegative.

The chain links TRBV28 to TRBJ1-2; D possibly corresponds to TRBD1 (6 bases). Per the germline V gene, CDR1 is MDHEN and CDR2 is SYDVKM. This CDR3 is built from 15 residues. V lost 8 bases and J lost 7, with 23 bases in between. This CDR3 is CASGEGVEFVSGYTF. Written as DNA, the CDR3 is TGTGCCAGCGGTGAGGGGGTCGAATTTGTGAGTGGCTACACCTTC.

The V gene is TRBV7-2, the J gene TRBJ1-5; D possibly corresponds to TRBD1 (6 bases). From germline, CDR1 is SGHTA and CDR2 FQGNSA. The ends were cut back, 0 bases at V and 1 base at J, with 10 bases in the middle. This CDR3 is built from 16 residues. CDR3 protein: CASSLAGGASNQPQHF. The CDR3 coding sequence is TGTGCCAGCAGCTTAGCTGGGGGGGCAAGCAATCAGCCCCAGCATTTT. Combining the CDR3 with reference TRBV7-2 and TRBJ1-5 gives the whole variable domain GAGVSQSPSNKVTEKGKDVELRCDPISGHTALYWYRQSLGQGLEFLIYFQGNSAPDKSGLPSDRFSAERTGGSVSTLTIQRTQQEDSAVYLCASSLAGGASNQPQHFGDGTRLSIL.

The chain employs TRBV28 and TRBJ1-1; D may be TRBD1 (6 bases). Germline values: CDR1 MDHEN, CDR2 SYDVKM. Trimming removed 0 bases from V and 2 bases from J, with 7 bases in between. This CDR3 is built from 14 residues. The CDR3 here is CASSLWGQNTEAFF. In DNA form, the CDR3 reads TGTGCCAGCAGTTTATGGGGACAAAACACTGAAGCTTTCTTT.

The chain employs TRBV4-3 and TRBJ1-2, with D hard to call. Germline CDR1 and CDR2: LGHNA and YSLEER. The CDR3 is 14 residues long. The V end lost 0 bases, the J end lost 7 bases, and 12 bases lay between the germline ends. DNA for the CDR3: TGCGCCAGCAGCCAAGATGATCGGTATAGTGGCTACACCTTC. Translation: CASSQDDRYSGYTF.

The gene calls are TRBV9 and TRBJ1-2; 7 bases are shared with TRBD1. The germline gives CDR1 SGDLS, CDR2 YYNGEE. The junction had 6 bases not matched to a gene; V was cut back by 3 bases and J by 4 bases. The CDR3 is 14 amino acids. CDR3: CASSGAGGSYGYTF. The CDR3 region has the DNA TGTGCCAGCAGCGGTGCAGGGGGTAGCTATGGCTACACCTTC.

This sequence joins TRBV6-6 and TRBJ2-1; 10 bases match TRBD2. This CDR3 has 16 amino acids. In germline, CDR1 is MNHNY, CDR2 SVGAGI (reference sequence). The V gene end was trimmed by 7 bases and the J gene end by 6 bases; junction bases not matched to a gene: 12. The chain's CDR3 is CASKPALAGVSNEQFF. Here the CDR3 DNA reads TGTGCCAGCAAACCGGCTCTAGCGGGAGTTAGCAATGAGCAGTTCTTC.

This clone was picked up a small number of times. The gene calls are TRBV18 and TRBJ1-4; D is ambiguous. Germline V gene sequence: CDR1 KGHSH, CDR2 LQKENI. V was pared by 6 bases and J by 4 bases, with 12 bases between. This CDR3 spans 14 amino acids. Written as DNA, the CDR3 is TGTGCCAGCTCCGCCGGAGCGCGTAATGAAAAACTGTTTTTT. Its protein is CASSAGARNEKLFF.

The chain joins TRBV28 to TRBJ1-3; possible D gene TRBD1, 5 bases. The CDR3 length is 15 residues. V was clipped by 5 bases and J by 0 bases, with 11 bases between them. Germline CDR1 is MDHEN and CDR2 is SYDVKM. CDR3 in DNA: TGTGCCAGCAGTCCTACCAGGGACTCTGGAAACACCATATATTTT. Its translation is CASSPTRDSGNTIYF.

J is TRBJ2-2 and V is TRBV19, with 7 bases aligning to TRBD1. The CDR3 length is 15 residues. Germline V gives CDR1 LNHDA, CDR2 SQIVND (reference sequence). V was pared by 5 bases and J by 5 bases, with 8 bases of the junction left unmatched. The CDR3 sequence: CASSGQGGRTGELFF. The CDR3, as DNA: TGTGCCAGTAGTGGCCAAGGGGGCAGGACCGGGGAGCTGTTTTTT.

This clone came up a few times. The chain uses TRBV4-3 and TRBJ1-1; the D gene is possibly TRBD1 (5 bases). The V end lost 0 bases, the J end lost 3 bases, and 11 bases lay between the germline ends. Looked up from germline, CDR1 is LGHNA and CDR2 is YSLEER. This CDR3 spans 15 amino acids. CDR3 loop: CASSQDPGQYTEAFF. The DNA of the CDR3 is TGCGCCAGCAGCCAAGATCCCGGACAATACACTGAAGCTTTCTTT.

In regard to this clone: A read error may account for a junction end that differs from germline. The V gene is TRBV7-9, the J gene TRBJ2-3; TRBD1 matches 7 bases. CDR1 and CDR2 from the germline V gene are SEHNR and FQNEAQ (reference sequence). The CDR3 runs 15 residues. CDR3 residues: CSSSSPGQRTDTQYF. DNA for the CDR3: TGTTCCAGCAGCTCCCCGGGACAGCGCACAGATACGCAGTATTTT. The whole variable domain, filled in from reference TRBV7-9 and TRBJ2-3, reads DTGVSQNPRHKITKRGQNVTFRCDPISEHNRLYWYRQTLGQGPEFLTYFQNEAQLEKSRLLSDRFSAERPKGSFSTLEIQRTEQGDSAMYLCSSSSPGQRTDTQYFGPGTRLTVL.

The genes are TRBV5-6 and TRBJ2-2; 9 nucleotides line up with TRBD1. Germline loops: CDR1 SGHDT, CDR2 YYEEEE. CDR3 length equals 16 residues. The trim removed 4 bases at V and 1 base at J, leaving 5 bases unmatched. CDR3 DNA sequence: TGTGCCAGCAGCCTCCCGGGACAGGGGAACACCGGGGAGCTGTTTTTT. It specifies CASSLPGQGNTGELFF.

This chain links TRBV19 with TRBJ2-5; D is uncertain. The CDR3 is 14 residues long. Trimming took off 3 bases at V and 1 base at J, with 9 bases between the two ends. Germline V CDR1 and CDR2: LNHDA, SQIVND (reference sequence). Written as DNA, the CDR3 is TGTGCCAGTAGTATTTCCGTGGCCCAAGAGACCCAGTACTTC. Translation: CASSISVAQETQYF.

Here the CDR3 DNA reads TGCGCCAGCAGTTTGGGACTAGCGGACAATGAGCAGTTCTTC. As protein: CASSLGLADNEQFF. The rearrangement uses TRBV4-3 and TRBJ2-1; TRBD2 agrees at 11 bases. This CDR3 has 14 amino acids. The trim removed 6 bases at V and 5 bases at J, leaving 3 bases unmatched. CDR1 LGHNA and CDR2 YSLEER come from the germline V gene.

The rearrangement uses TRBV5-1 and TRBJ2-3, with 8 bases lining up with TRBD2. V shed 3 bases and J 3 bases; nucleotides not matched to a gene: 3. The germline CDR1 and CDR2 sequences are SGHRS and YFSETQ. The CDR3 is made up of 14 amino acids. The CDR3 nucleotides read TGCGCCAGCAGCTCCGGGGGGGCGACAGATACGCAGTATTTT. As protein: CASSSGGATDTQYF.

V and J are TRBV2 and TRBJ2-7, with D possibly matching TRBD2 (5 bases). V was clipped by 4 bases and J by 3 bases, with 16 bases between them. Per germline, CDR1 SNHLY and CDR2 FYNNEI. The CDR3 consists of 15 residues. As DNA, the CDR3 is TGTGCCAGCAGTGGCGGTGGCGGGTATTTCTACGAGCAGTACTTC. Protein sequence: CASSGGGGYFYEQYF.

The chain has TRBV7-6 and TRBJ2-7; 9 positions match TRBD2. Germline V gene sequence: CDR1 SGHVS, CDR2 FNYEAQ. Losses at the gene ends were 1 base for V and 3 bases for J; bases not matched to a gene: 4. The CDR3 length is 15 residues. The CDR3 DNA reads as TGTGCCAGCAGCTTAGGTCTAGCGGGGTACTACGAGCAGTACTTC. Residues: CASSLGLAGYYEQYF.

This clone was seen a handful of times. The genes are TRBV6-5 and TRBJ1-2, with TRBD1 as a possible D gene (6 bases). The length of the CDR3 is 15 residues. Germline V gene sequence: CDR1 MNHEY, CDR2 SVGAGI. V was trimmed by 4 bases and J by 0 bases, leaving 12 bases between them. The CDR3 sequence is CASSSPGDSNYGYTF. CDR3 in DNA: TGTGCCAGCAGTTCCCCAGGGGATTCTAACTATGGCTACACCTTC.

The chain links TRBV19 to TRBJ2-1, with TRBD2 matching 7 bases. The V and J ends lost 5 bases and 2 bases, in that order; junction bases with no gene match: 6. Germline V gives CDR1 LNHDA, CDR2 SQIVND (reference sequence). The length of the CDR3 is 15 residues. CDR3 protein: CASSPGLVTYNEQFF. The CDR3 nucleotides read TGTGCCAGTAGTCCAGGACTAGTAACCTACAATGAGCAGTTCTTC. Based on the CDR3 plus reference TRBV19 and TRBJ2-1, the full variable domain is DGGITQSPKYLFRKEGQNVTLSCEQNLNHDAMYWYRQDPGQGLRLIYYSQIVNDFQKGDIAEGYSVSREKKESFPLTVTSAQKNPTAFYLCASSPGLVTYNEQFFGPGTRLTVL.

The V gene is TRBV7-2, the J gene TRBJ1-2, with D perhaps matching TRBD1 (5 bases). The V and J ends lost 2 bases and 2 bases respectively, with 6 bases between them. Germline V lookup: CDR1 SGHTA, CDR2 FQGNSA. The length of the CDR3 is 13 residues. CDR3: CASSLRGNYGYTF. Written as DNA, the CDR3 is TGTGCCAGCAGCTTACGGGGGAACTATGGCTACACCTTC.

The chain carries TRBV5-1 and TRBJ1-1, with 7 bases that match TRBD1. Unmatched junction bases numbered 7, after V lost 3 bases and J lost 5 bases. Germline V gene data show CDR1 as SGHRS and CDR2 as YFSETQ. CDR3 length equals 14 residues. In nucleotides, the CDR3 is TGCGCCAGCAGCTCTACAGGGGCGCGGACTGAAGCTTTCTTT. Protein: CASSSTGARTEAFF.

This clone was seen just once. This chain links TRBV2 with TRBJ1-2; tentative D call: TRBD1 (5 bases). Germline lookup yields CDR1 SNHLY and CDR2 FYNNEI. The CDR3 length is 17 residues. The V and J ends lost 1 base and 6 bases respectively, with 21 bases between them. CDR3 sequence reads: CASSEESRFATGDGYTF. CDR3 DNA sequence: TGTGCCAGCAGTGAAGAGAGCAGGTTCGCCACAGGCGATGGCTACACCTTC.

The chain joins TRBV19 to TRBJ2-5, with D unresolved. Germline values: CDR1 LNHDA, CDR2 SQIVND (reference sequence). The CDR3 has 13 residues. Between the trimmed V and J ends, which lost 1 base and 2 bases, there was a span of 5 bases. CDR3: CASSIGHQETQYF. CDR3 DNA: TGTGCCAGTAGTATAGGACATCAAGAGACCCAGTACTTC.

This clone was recorded once. CDR3 residues: CASSSSYGYTF. For the CDR3, the DNA is TGTGCCAGCAGCTCGAGCTATGGCTACACCTTC. The chain joins TRBV11-2 to TRBJ1-2; D not resolved. The germline V and J ends were trimmed by 4 bases and 4 bases, with 4 bases remaining between them. This CDR3 has 11 amino acids. Per the germline V gene, CDR1 is SGHAT and CDR2 is FQNNGV.

J is TRBJ2-2 and V is TRBV6-1; 11 bases are a match to TRBD2. The CDR3 covers 15 residues. Germline V CDR1 and CDR2: MNHNS, SASEGT. V shed 7 bases and J 3 bases; nucleotides not matched to a gene: 4. CDR3 nucleotide sequence: TGTGCCAGCACTATAGCGGGAGGGCACACCGGGGAGCTGTTTTTT. It codes for CASTIAGGHTGELFF.

In nucleotides, the CDR3 is TGTGCCAGCAGCCAATATAGGACTAGCGACGAGACCCAGTACTTC. Protein sequence: CASSQYRTSDETQYF. The chain combines TRBV16 with TRBJ2-5; 9 bases agree with TRBD2. This CDR3 spans 15 amino acids. Germline loops: CDR1 KGHSY, CDR2 FQNENV. Trimming took 1 base from V and 5 from J; bases not matched to a gene: 5.

This clone was seen more than once but under ten times. The CDR3 protein is CASSIGDSMNTEAFF. The CDR3 coding sequence is TGTGCCAGTAGTATAGGGGACAGCATGAACACTGAAGCTTTCTTT. The rearrangement uses TRBV19 and TRBJ1-1; TRBD1 agrees at 7 bases. The CDR3 extends over 15 amino acids. Germline-derived CDR1 and CDR2 are LNHDA and SQIVND (reference sequence). J was trimmed by 0 bases and V by 1 base; bases with no gene match: 2.

In this sample, this clone turned up a few times. The genes are TRBV4-3 and TRBJ1-1; a weak D match, TRBD1 (6 bases). The CDR3 has 15 residues. V was trimmed by 0 bases and J by 3 bases, leaving 11 bases between them. Germline lookup yields CDR1 LGHNA and CDR2 YSLEER. CDR3: CASSQDQAGDTEAFF. The DNA for the CDR3 is TGCGCCAGCAGCCAAGATCAGGCAGGGGACACTGAAGCTTTCTTT.

The genes are TRBV25-1 and TRBJ1-2; D is unclear. Germline V gives CDR1 MGHDK, CDR2 SYGVNS. The CDR3 sequence is 14 residues long. V was clipped by 4 bases and J by 7 bases, with 16 bases between them. In nucleotides, the CDR3 is TGTGCCAGCAGTGCCACACGGACTCGATCTGGCTACACCTTC. This encodes CASSATRTRSGYTF.

In this sample, this clone turned up a few times. The rearrangement links TRBV28 to TRBJ2-7; D ambiguous. V was pared by 5 bases and J by 2 bases, with 4 bases between. The CDR3 is 11 residues long. CDR1 and CDR2 from the germline V gene are MDHEN and SYDVKM. CDR3 protein: CASSATYEQYF. CDR3 coding DNA: TGTGCCAGCAGTGCGACCTACGAGCAGTACTTC.

The V gene is TRBV7-2, the J gene TRBJ2-7; D call uncertain. The germline V gene encodes CDR1 SGHTA and CDR2 FQGNSA. The V end lost 5 bases, the J end lost 2 bases, and 4 bases lay between the germline ends. The CDR3 extends over 11 amino acids. CDR3 in DNA: TGTGCCAGCAGCATTACCTACGAGCAGTACTTC. Translation: CASSITYEQYF.

The chain recombines TRBV2 with TRBJ2-2; maybe TRBD2 (5 bases). Trimming pared 2 bases from V and 4 bases from J, leaving 14 bases between. CDR1 is SNHLY and CDR2 is FYNNEI in the germline V gene. This CDR3 has 16 residues. The CDR3 here is CASSERRQLSTGELFF. The CDR3 nucleotides read TGTGCCAGCAGTGAACGGAGGCAGCTAAGCACCGGGGAGCTGTTTTTT.